These 22 T cell receptor beta chains were sequenced from one sample in a study of shared clonotypes between healthy human individuals (dated by TCRdb to between 2020 and 2021). The method behind the library was the immunoSEQ multiplex PCR assay. Imported from immuneACCESS, the table was reduced by TCRdb to in-frame sequences with V and J called. These copies leave out some clones; in studies compared against another copy, an unresolved V gene accounts for under half, and the cause of the remainder is not known. This sample lists about 2.1 million clones; 93% were detected once. Approximately 1.7% of the sample is taken by the ten largest. CD8 naive samples consisted of CD45RO-negative cells that were positively selected for CCR7, yielding a CD45RA+CCR7+ population without TemRA cells. Sequenced: naive CD8+ T cells from PBMCs. The intended sense of this specimen's cell subset or site label: CD45RA+CCR7+. The receptors come from a man aged 18 to 29 in good health. Some clones in this sample may be carry-over from other donors' samples.

This clone has only a few counts. The chain carries TRBV6-5 and TRBJ1-2; 9 bases are shared with TRBD1. The CDR3 is 14 residues long. V gave up 6 bases and J gave up 7 bases; unmatched junction bases: 9. Germline CDR1 is MNHEY and CDR2 is SVGAGI. Here the CDR3 reads CASRKDRGLSGYTF. The CDR3 DNA reads as TGTGCCAGCAGGAAGGACAGGGGACTTTCTGGCTACACCTTC.

The rearrangement links TRBV28 to TRBJ1-3; possibly TRBD1 for D (6 bases). Trimming took off 5 bases at V and 3 bases at J, with 23 bases between the two ends. The CDR3 sequence is 18 residues long. Germline CDR1 is MDHEN and CDR2 is SYDVKM. Written as DNA, the CDR3 is TGTGCCAGCAGTCCCCTCCCCGGGGGCACCCGCGTTGGAAACACCATATATTTT. Encoded protein: CASSPLPGGTRVGNTIYF.

V is TRBV27 and J is TRBJ1-2; D call uncertain. The V gene lost 8 bases and the J gene lost 1 base, with 11 bases spanning the gap. In germline, CDR1 is MNHEY, CDR2 SMNVEV (reference sequence). This CDR3 comprises 13 residues. The CDR3 sequence is CASPEGYNYGYTF. The CDR3 DNA reads as TGTGCCAGCCCGGAGGGCTATAACTATGGCTACACCTTC.

This chain's CDR3 is CASSLTGFTGELFF. CDR3 DNA sequence: TGTGCCAGCAGCCTAACGGGTTTCACCGGGGAGCTGTTTTTT. This sequence joins TRBV14 and TRBJ2-2; D remains unclear. V was clipped by 4 bases and J by 4 bases, with 10 bases between them. Germline CDR1 reads SGHDN; CDR2 reads FVKESK. This CDR3 is built from 14 residues.

The J gene is TRBJ2-7, the V gene TRBV9; 7 nucleotides match TRBD1. The V segment lost 3 bases and the J segment 3 bases; nucleotides outside the gene matches: 6. Per germline, CDR1 SGDLS and CDR2 YYNGEE. CDR3 length: 14 residues. The CDR3 loop reads CASSEGDRDYEQYF. The DNA of the CDR3 is TGTGCCAGCAGCGAGGGGGACAGAGACTACGAGCAGTACTTC.

The chain joins TRBV9 to TRBJ2-5; a possible D gene is TRBD1 (6 bases). The germline V gene encodes CDR1 SGDLS and CDR2 YYNGEE. V was cut by 0 bases and J by 4 bases, with 16 bases left in between. The CDR3 runs 16 residues. The CDR3, as DNA: TGTGCCAGCAGCGTAGGTCTTTACAGGGCCCGAGAGACCCAGTACTTC. This codes for CASSVGLYRARETQYF.

The chain joins TRBV9 to TRBJ2-7; D possibly corresponds to TRBD2 (6 bases). In germline, CDR1 is SGDLS, CDR2 YYNGEE. V was cut by 3 bases and J by 6 bases, with 19 bases left in between. The CDR3 extends over 15 amino acids. CDR3 region: CASSAVGGVTTEQYF. The CDR3 coding sequence is TGTGCCAGCAGCGCCGTCGGGGGAGTAACCACCGAGCAGTACTTC.

The chain joins TRBV7-9 to TRBJ2-7, with 8 bases identical to TRBD1. Trimming cost V 4 bases and J 3 bases; bases outside gene matches: 5. This CDR3 has 14 residues. Germline V CDR1 and CDR2: SEHNR, FQNEAQ (reference sequence). CDR3 loop: CASSSRQGFYEQYF. CDR3 bases: TGTGCCAGCAGCTCCCGACAGGGGTTCTACGAGCAGTACTTC.

The V gene is TRBV11-2, the J gene TRBJ2-5, with D tentatively TRBD2 (6 bases). Germline values: CDR1 SGHAT, CDR2 FQNNGV. The CDR3 has 14 residues. The V end was cut by 5 bases, the J end by 1 base, with 11 bases between. The CDR3 is CASSHGTSQETQYF. The CDR3, as DNA: TGTGCCAGCAGCCACGGGACTTCCCAAGAGACCCAGTACTTC.

The chain combines TRBV11-2 with TRBJ2-7; no definite D call. The CDR3 has 15 amino acids. Germline V gives CDR1 SGHAT, CDR2 FQNNGV. V gave up 2 bases and J gave up 2 bases, with 13 bases separating them. Written as DNA, the CDR3 is TGTGCCAGCAGCTTAACGGCGGCAATCACCTACGAGCAGTACTTC. Its protein product is CASSLTAAITYEQYF.

This chain links TRBV6-5 with TRBJ1-6; no definite D call. Germline CDR1 MNHEY, CDR2 SVGAGI. The CDR3 consists of 13 residues. With 6 bases removed from V and 9 bases from J, the gap between germline ends came to 12 bases. The CDR3 DNA follows: TGTGCCAGCAGCGTGGCGGAGGGTTCACCCCTCCACTTT. It translates to CASSVAEGSPLHF.

The CDR3 protein is CASSWGTHQPQHF. In nucleotides, the CDR3 is TGTGCCAGCAGTTGGGGCACACATCAGCCCCAGCATTTT. The chain uses TRBV27 and TRBJ1-5, with D maybe TRBD1 (5 bases). There are 13 residues in the CDR3. Germline V gives CDR1 MNHEY, CDR2 SMNVEV (reference sequence). Trimming took off 4 bases at V and 5 bases at J, with 9 bases between the two ends.

This clone was picked up one time. The gene calls are TRBV7-6 and TRBJ2-2, with 14 nucleotides matching TRBD2. The V gene end was trimmed by 6 bases and the J gene end by 4 bases; junction bases not matched to a gene: 4. This CDR3 has 16 residues. CDR1 and CDR2 from the germline V gene are SGHVS and FNYEAQ. This CDR3 reads CASSRLAGGGTGELFF. For the CDR3, the DNA is TGTGCCAGCAGTCGACTAGCGGGAGGGGGCACCGGGGAGCTGTTTTTT.

The gene calls are TRBV27 and TRBJ2-1; 10 bases align to TRBD2. V lost 4 bases, J lost 15 bases, and 12 bases stayed unmatched. The CDR3 length is 14 residues. Germline loops: CDR1 MNHEY, CDR2 SMNVEV (reference sequence). The CDR3 loop is CASSSGLAAHLGFF. In DNA, the CDR3 is TGTGCCAGCAGTTCCGGACTAGCGGCACACCTAGGGTTCTTC.

On this clone: Other DNA sequences from this sample encode an identical CDR3 as well. The chain links TRBV19 to TRBJ2-2; no clear D gene. Per germline, CDR1 LNHDA and CDR2 SQIVND (reference sequence). This CDR3 region has 13 residues. V lost 3 bases, J lost 2 bases, and 4 bases lay in between. The DNA of the CDR3 is TGTGCCAGTAGTATCGCCAACACCGGGGAGCTGTTTTTT. It encodes CASSIANTGELFF.

The table lists this clone with a count of one. This same CDR3 is encoded by further DNA sequences in the sample. V usage is TRBV9 and J usage is TRBJ1-3; D is unclear. Germline V lookup: CDR1 SGDLS, CDR2 YYNGEE. Trimming took off 2 bases at V and 0 bases at J, with 6 bases between the two ends. This CDR3 contains 14 residues. The CDR3 DNA reads TGTGCCAGCAGCGTGAAGGACTCTGGAAACACCATATATTTT. Translation gives CASSVKDSGNTIYF. Full variable domain (remainder filled in from reference TRBV9 and TRBJ1-3): DSGVTQTPKHLITATGQRVTLRCSPRSGDLSVYWYQQSLDQGLQFLIQYYNGEERAKGNILERFSAQQFPDLHSELNLSSLELGDSALYFCASSVKDSGNTIYFGEGSWLTVV.

The chain employs TRBV11-2 and TRBJ2-5; no firm D call. CDR1 SGHAT and CDR2 FQNNGV come from the germline V gene. This CDR3 comprises 12 residues. V was cut by 2 bases and J by 4 bases, with 5 bases left in between. The CDR3, as DNA: TGTGCCAGCAGCTTATGGGGAGAGACCCAGTACTTC. This translates into CASSLWGETQYF.

The chain recombines TRBV5-5 with TRBJ2-3, with TRBD1 matching 7 bases. J was trimmed by 8 bases and V by 3 bases; bases with no gene match: 6. The germline V gene encodes CDR1 SGHKS and CDR2 YYEKEE (reference sequence). CDR3 length equals 13 residues. The CDR3 bases are TGTGCCAGCAGCTCCGACAGGGCGGGTACGCAGTATTTT. Its translation is CASSSDRAGTQYF. The whole variable domain, filled in from reference TRBV5-5 and TRBJ2-3, reads DAGVTQSPTHLIKTRGQQVTLRCSPISGHKSVSWYQQVLGQGPQFIFQYYEKEERGRGNFPDRFSARQFPNYSSELNVNALLLGDSALYLCASSSDRAGTQYFGPGTRLTVL.

The J gene is TRBJ2-7, the V gene TRBV4-2; D is uncertain. V lost 0 bases and J 2 bases, leaving 14 bases between the germline ends. Looked up from germline, CDR1 is LGHNA and CDR2 is YNFKEQ. CDR3 length: 16 amino acids. The CDR3 DNA is TGTGCCAGCAGCCAAGAGGCCGGCCTAGTTGCCTACGAGCAGTACTTC. Translating it yields CASSQEAGLVAYEQYF.

V gene TRBV29-1 combines with J gene TRBJ1-4; D is uncertain. Germline loops: CDR1 SQVTM, CDR2 ANQGSEA. This CDR3 contains 11 residues. V dropped 5 bases and J dropped 7 bases, with 8 bases sitting between them. The CDR3 DNA sequence: TGCAGCGTTTGGCAAAGTGAAAAACTGTTTTTT. It is translated as CSVWQSEKLFF.

The V gene is TRBV14, the J gene TRBJ1-1, with 8 bases aligning to TRBD1. Losses at the gene ends were 4 bases for V and 1 base for J; bases not matched to a gene: 11. The CDR3 covers 17 residues. CDR1 is SGHDN and CDR2 is FVKESK in the germline V gene. The CDR3 region is CASSRSRQGPSNTEAFF. In nucleotides, the CDR3 is TGTGCCAGCAGCCGTTCTCGACAGGGGCCCTCGAACACTGAAGCTTTCTTT.

The chain has TRBV30 and TRBJ2-7; D is unclear. Germline V lookup: CDR1 GTSNPN, CDR2 SVGIG (reference sequence). V shed 3 bases and J shed 4 bases, with 10 bases lying between them. The CDR3 sequence is 12 residues long. CDR3 coding DNA: TGTGCCTGGAGCGATCAATCATACGAGCAGTACTTC. The encoded protein is CAWSDQSYEQYF.